These 6 T cell receptor beta chains came from one sample sequenced in a study of chemoradiotherapy in HPV16-positive cancers. The protocol was immunoSEQ multiplex PCR, while the TCRdb copy is restricted to in-frame clones and leaves out a portion. Of about 7,000 clones listed, 60% to 80% are singletons. Sampling was done from a patient who underwent chemoradiotherapy. These receptors originate from a human donor with HPV-associated anogenital cancer.

The genes are TRBV4-1 and TRBJ2-2, with 7 bases lining up with TRBD1. Germline V lookup: CDR1 MGHRA, CDR2 YSYEKL. The CDR3 is made up of 15 amino acids. V was pared by 4 bases and J by 4 bases, with 6 bases of the junction left unmatched. CDR3 DNA sequence: TGCGCCAGCAGCCCCGGGACAGCATTCACCGGGGAGCTGTTTTTT. Protein product: CASSPGTAFTGELFF.

The chain couples TRBV6-5 to TRBJ1-1; D gene unclear. With 7 bases removed from V and 0 bases from J, the gap between germline ends came to 9 bases. The CDR3 covers 13 residues. CDR1 and CDR2 from the germline V gene are MNHEY and SVGAGI. CDR3 loop: CASNRAMNTEAFF. The CDR3 DNA reads TGTGCCAGCAACCGCGCCATGAACACTGAAGCTTTCTTT.

CDR3 amino acids: CASSPVVAGGLYNEQFF. The CDR3 bases are TGTGCCAGCAGCCCCGTAGTGGCGGGGGGGCTATACAATGAGCAGTTCTTC. The chain employs TRBV9 and TRBJ2-1, with 9 bases matching TRBD2. From germline, CDR1 is SGDLS and CDR2 YYNGEE. The trim removed 4 bases at V and 4 bases at J, leaving 12 bases unmatched. CDR3 size: 17 residues.

The J gene is TRBJ1-4, the V gene TRBV7-2; D is unresolved. This CDR3 is built from 14 residues. Germline V gives CDR1 SGHTA, CDR2 FQGNSA. V was shortened by 1 base and J by 1 base, with 4 bases between the two germline ends. CDR3 DNA sequence: TGTGCCAGCAGCTTAGGAGAAACTAATGAAAAACTGTTTTTT. Translating it yields CASSLGETNEKLFF.

The CDR3 DNA reads as TGTGCCAGCAGCCAAGATCCGGCGGCCCTATACGAGACCCAGTACTTC. Translated, it gives CASSQDPAALYETQYF. The chain carries TRBV4-2 and TRBJ2-5, with D uncertain. Per germline, CDR1 LGHNA and CDR2 YNFKEQ. The CDR3 is made up of 16 amino acids. V shed 0 bases and J shed 5 bases, with 16 bases lying between them.

The V gene is TRBV19, the J gene TRBJ1-2; no reliable D call. The V gene's germline CDR1 is LNHDA and CDR2 SQIVND (reference sequence). V was clipped by 3 bases and J by 1 base, with 6 bases between them. CDR3 length: 13 amino acids. The CDR3 region is CASSMISNYGYTF. DNA for the CDR3: TGTGCCAGTAGTATGATCAGTAACTATGGCTACACCTTC. The full variable domain, rest sourced from reference TRBV19 and TRBJ1-2, is DGGITQSPKYLFRKEGQNVTLSCEQNLNHDAMYWYRQDPGQGLRLIYYSQIVNDFQKGDIAEGYSVSREKKESFPLTVTSAQKNPTAFYLCASSMISNYGYTFGSGTRLTVV.